Listed here is a single T cell receptor (beta chain). The antigen is unknown. Clones were read by immunoSEQ multiplex PCR, and TCRdb kept only the in-frame ones, dropping some. The sample holds 950,000 to 1,300,000 clones, approximately 76% seen once. This entry comes from a study of shared clonotypes between healthy human individuals. For the study at large: Researchers drew samples from a couple of women and a few men aged 18 to 49. Study results and caveats: Clonotypes which were not shared had lower generation probabilities than clonotypes that all four donors shared.

Trimming left V 4 bases short and J 0 bases short, with 9 bases between. Germline values: CDR1 SQVTM, CDR2 ANQGSEA. CDR3 length: 13 residues. The chain employs TRBV29-1 and TRBJ1-2; D possibly corresponds to TRBD1 (5 bases). Material for sequencing was memory CD4+ T cells sorted from blood. Subset denoted: CD45RA-negative fraction. This receptor was obtained from a man younger than 35 in good health. CDR3 sequence (DNA): TGCAGCGTTGGAAGACAGCCTAACTATGGCTACACCTTC. It is translated as CSVGRQPNYGYTF. The variable domain in full, with the rest retrieved from reference TRBV29-1 and TRBJ1-2, is SAVISQKPSRDICQRGTSLTIQCQVDSQVTMMFWYRQQPGQSLTLIATANQGSEATYESGFVIDKFPISRPNLTFSTLTVSNMSPEDSSIYLCSVGRQPNYGYTFGSGTRLTVV.